The 10 T cell receptor beta chains listed next were all sequenced from one sample in a study of T cell responses to AZD1222 COVID-19 vaccine. The data were produced by immunoSEQ multiplex PCR, yet TCRdb's version contains in-frame clones alone and is incomplete. The top ten clones hold roughly 10% of a sample with over 150,000 clones, 88% of them seen once. Sequencing was performed on peripheral blood, taken 28 days after the second AZD1222 dose. The receptors derive from an adult who received the AZD1222 COVID-19 vaccine.

This chain uses TRBV11-2 with TRBJ1-1; 7 nucleotides agree with TRBD1. The CDR3 covers 15 residues. The V gene's germline CDR1 is SGHAT and CDR2 FQNNGV. J lost 3 bases, V lost 5 bases, and 9 bases had no gene match. The CDR3: CASSKVRGSDTEAFF. The DNA of the CDR3 is TGTGCCAGCAGCAAAGTCAGGGGGTCGGACACTGAAGCTTTCTTT.

The DNA of the CDR3 is TGTGCCAGCTCACTTACAGGGGGTTTGAGCAATCAGCCCCAGCATTTT. Its protein is CASSLTGGLSNQPQHF. This sequence joins TRBV18 and TRBJ1-5; the match to TRBD1 covers 8 bases. The CDR3 contains 16 residues. The J segment lost 1 base and the V segment lost 4 bases, leaving 6 bases of the junction unmatched. Germline V lookup: CDR1 KGHSH, CDR2 LQKENI.

The V call is TRBV19, the J call TRBJ1-4; no reliable D call. The length of the CDR3 is 14 residues. The V gene lost 3 bases and the J gene lost 5 bases, with 10 bases spanning the gap. CDR1 and CDR2 (germline): LNHDA, SQIVND (reference sequence). The CDR3 region is CASSMRAANEKLFF. In DNA form, the CDR3 reads TGTGCCAGTAGTATGAGGGCCGCGAATGAAAAACTGTTTTTT.

The chain carries TRBV2 and TRBJ1-2, with no clear D. Between the trimmed V and J ends, which lost 7 bases and 4 bases, there was a span of 19 bases. From germline, CDR1 is SNHLY and CDR2 FYNNEI. The CDR3 spans 15 residues. The CDR3 coding sequence is TGTGCCAGCACCACGAAGGAAGTTTTAATCTATGGCTACACCTTC. It yields the protein CASTTKEVLIYGYTF.

The chain has TRBV19 and TRBJ1-5; 9 positions match TRBD1. The V segment lost 4 bases and the J segment 5 bases; nucleotides outside the gene matches: 6. The CDR3 runs 15 residues. Germline lookup yields CDR1 LNHDA and CDR2 SQIVND (reference sequence). CDR3: CASSKGDREDQPQHF. In DNA form, the CDR3 reads TGTGCCAGTAGTAAAGGGGACAGGGAGGATCAGCCCCAGCATTTT.

The gene calls are TRBV6-5 and TRBJ2-7; D tentatively reads TRBD1 or TRBD2 (5 bases each). The length of the CDR3 is 14 residues. In germline, CDR1 is MNHEY, CDR2 SVGAGI. V lost 5 bases to trimming and J lost 0 bases, with 11 bases between them. The CDR3: CASSIGTASYEQYF. Here the CDR3 DNA reads TGTGCCAGCAGTATCGGGACGGCCTCCTACGAGCAGTACTTC.

The V gene is TRBV2, the J gene TRBJ1-1; 10 bases are shared with TRBD1. Germline V gene data show CDR1 as SNHLY and CDR2 as FYNNEI. V shed 4 bases, J shed 4 bases, and the junction held 0 bases outside the gene matches. The length of the CDR3 is 13 residues. Here the CDR3 reads CASSGTGGTEAFF. The CDR3 DNA reads TGTGCCAGCAGTGGGACAGGGGGCACTGAAGCTTTCTTT.

V gene TRBV2 combines with J gene TRBJ2-3; 8 bases map to TRBD2. V lost 6 bases, J lost 0 bases, and 5 bases stayed unmatched. From germline, CDR1 is SNHLY and CDR2 FYNNEI. This CDR3 is 15 amino acids long. CDR3 sequence (DNA): TGTGCCAGCAGATCTCAGCGGGGGAGCACAGATACGCAGTATTTT. It specifies CASRSQRGSTDTQYF.

The chain couples TRBV28 to TRBJ1-6; 8 bases align to TRBD1. The CDR3 covers 13 residues. The germline gives CDR1 MDHEN, CDR2 SYDVKM. V was clipped by 5 bases and J by 10 bases; unmatched bases: 4. The CDR3 is CASSGTGASPLHF. CDR3 DNA sequence: TGTGCCAGCAGTGGGACAGGAGCCTCACCCCTCCACTTT.

The rearrangement links TRBV7-9 to TRBJ2-3; the D is unclear. Trimming stripped 3 bases from V and 2 bases from J, with 6 bases between. This CDR3 is 13 amino acids long. Germline CDR1 and CDR2: SEHNR and FQNEAQ (reference sequence). The chain's CDR3 is CASSLLFTDTQYF. DNA of the CDR3: TGTGCCAGCAGCTTGCTATTCACAGATACGCAGTATTTT.